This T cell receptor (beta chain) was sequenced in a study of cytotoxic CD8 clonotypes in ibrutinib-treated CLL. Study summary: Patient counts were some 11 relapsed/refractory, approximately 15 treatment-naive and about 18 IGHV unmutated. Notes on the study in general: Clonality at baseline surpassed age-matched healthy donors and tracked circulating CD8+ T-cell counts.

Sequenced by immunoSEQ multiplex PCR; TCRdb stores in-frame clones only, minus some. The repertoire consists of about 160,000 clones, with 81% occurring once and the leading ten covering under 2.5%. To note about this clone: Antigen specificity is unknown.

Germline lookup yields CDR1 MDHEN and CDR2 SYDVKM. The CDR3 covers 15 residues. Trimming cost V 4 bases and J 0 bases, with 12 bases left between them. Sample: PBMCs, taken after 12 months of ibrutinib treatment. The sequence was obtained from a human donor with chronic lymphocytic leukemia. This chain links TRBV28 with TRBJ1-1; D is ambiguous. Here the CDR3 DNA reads TGTGCCAGCAGTTCCCCGACAAGGTTGAACACTGAAGCTTTCTTT. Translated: CASSSPTRLNTEAFF.